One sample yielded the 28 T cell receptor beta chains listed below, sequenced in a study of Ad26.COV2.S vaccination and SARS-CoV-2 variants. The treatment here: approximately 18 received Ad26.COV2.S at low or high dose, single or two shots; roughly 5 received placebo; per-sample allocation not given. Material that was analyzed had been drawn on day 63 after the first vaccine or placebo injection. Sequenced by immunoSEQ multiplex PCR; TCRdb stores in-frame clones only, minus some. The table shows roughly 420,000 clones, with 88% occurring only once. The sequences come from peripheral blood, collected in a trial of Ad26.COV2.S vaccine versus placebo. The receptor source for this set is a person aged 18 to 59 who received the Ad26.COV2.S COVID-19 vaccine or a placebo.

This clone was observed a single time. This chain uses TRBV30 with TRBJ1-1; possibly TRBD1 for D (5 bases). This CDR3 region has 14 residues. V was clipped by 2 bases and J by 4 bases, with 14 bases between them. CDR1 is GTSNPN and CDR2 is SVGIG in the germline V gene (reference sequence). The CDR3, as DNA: TGTGCCTGGAGTCACGACCTGGGGGGCACTGAAGCTTTCTTT. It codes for CAWSHDLGGTEAFF.

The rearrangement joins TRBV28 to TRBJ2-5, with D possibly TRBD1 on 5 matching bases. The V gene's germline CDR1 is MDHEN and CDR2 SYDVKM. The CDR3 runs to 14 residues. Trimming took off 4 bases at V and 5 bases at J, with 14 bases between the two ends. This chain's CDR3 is CASSSLPRQETQYF. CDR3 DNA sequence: TGTGCCAGCAGTTCCCTCCCGCGACAGGAGACCCAGTACTTC.

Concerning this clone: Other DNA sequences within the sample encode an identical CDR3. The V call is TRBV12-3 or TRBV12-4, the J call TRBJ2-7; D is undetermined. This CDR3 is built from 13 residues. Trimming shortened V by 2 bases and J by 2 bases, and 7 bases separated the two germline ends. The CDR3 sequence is CASSLNGPYEQYF. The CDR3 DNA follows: TGTGCCAGCAGTTTAAACGGGCCCTACGAGCAGTACTTC.

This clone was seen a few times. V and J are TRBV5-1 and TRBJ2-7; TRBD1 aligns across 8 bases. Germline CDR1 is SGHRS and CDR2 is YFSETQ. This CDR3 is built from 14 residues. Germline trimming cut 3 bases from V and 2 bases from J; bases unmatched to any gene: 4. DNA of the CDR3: TGCGCCAGCAGCTCAGGGGACAGGCCCTACGAGCAGTACTTC. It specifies CASSSGDRPYEQYF.

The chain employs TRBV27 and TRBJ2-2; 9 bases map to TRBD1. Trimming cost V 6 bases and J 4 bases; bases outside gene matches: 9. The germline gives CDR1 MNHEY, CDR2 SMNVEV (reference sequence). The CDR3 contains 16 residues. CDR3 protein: CASSAQGARTTGELFF. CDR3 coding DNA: TGTGCCAGCAGCGCACAGGGGGCGAGGACCACCGGGGAGCTGTTTTTT.

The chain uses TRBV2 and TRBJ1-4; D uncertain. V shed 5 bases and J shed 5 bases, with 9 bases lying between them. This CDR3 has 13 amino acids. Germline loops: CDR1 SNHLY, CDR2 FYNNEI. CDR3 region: CASSYGRNEKLFF. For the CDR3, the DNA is TGTGCCAGCAGTTACGGACGGAATGAAAAACTGTTTTTT.

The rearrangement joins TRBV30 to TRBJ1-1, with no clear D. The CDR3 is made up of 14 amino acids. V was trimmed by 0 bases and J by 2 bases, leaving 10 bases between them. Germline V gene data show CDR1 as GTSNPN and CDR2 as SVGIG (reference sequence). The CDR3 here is CAWSVGTANTEAFF. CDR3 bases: TGTGCCTGGAGTGTGGGAACAGCTAACACTGAAGCTTTCTTT. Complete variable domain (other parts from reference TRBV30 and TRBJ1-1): SQTIHQWPATLVQPVGSPLSLECTVEGTSNPNLYWYRQAAGRGLQLLFYSVGIGQISSEVPQNLSASRPQDRQFILSSKKLLLSDSGFYLCAWSVGTANTEAFFGQGTRLTVV.

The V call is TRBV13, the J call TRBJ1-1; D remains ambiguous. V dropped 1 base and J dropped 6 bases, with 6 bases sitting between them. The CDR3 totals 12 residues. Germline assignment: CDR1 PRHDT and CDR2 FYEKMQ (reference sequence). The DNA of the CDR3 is TGTGCCAGCAGCTTAGACAGCCCTGAAGCTTTCTTT. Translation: CASSLDSPEAFF.

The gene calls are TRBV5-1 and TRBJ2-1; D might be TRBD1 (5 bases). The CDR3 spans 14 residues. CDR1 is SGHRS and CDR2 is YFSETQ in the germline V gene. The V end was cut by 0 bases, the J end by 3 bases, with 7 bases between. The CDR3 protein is CASSLAQDYNEQFF. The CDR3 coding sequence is TGCGCCAGCAGCTTGGCACAGGACTACAATGAGCAGTTCTTC.

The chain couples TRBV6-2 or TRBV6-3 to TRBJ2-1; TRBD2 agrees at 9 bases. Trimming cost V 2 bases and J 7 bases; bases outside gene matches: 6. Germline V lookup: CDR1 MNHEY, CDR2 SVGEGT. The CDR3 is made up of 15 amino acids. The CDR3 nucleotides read TGTGCCAGCAGTTACAGGCGGGGGGGCAAGAATGAGCAGTTCTTC. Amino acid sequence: CASSYRRGGKNEQFF.

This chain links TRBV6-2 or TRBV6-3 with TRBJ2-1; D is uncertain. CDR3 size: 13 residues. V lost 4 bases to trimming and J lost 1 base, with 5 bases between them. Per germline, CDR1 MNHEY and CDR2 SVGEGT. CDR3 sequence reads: CASSWSSYNEQFF. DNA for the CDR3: TGTGCCAGCAGTTGGAGTTCCTACAATGAGCAGTTCTTC.

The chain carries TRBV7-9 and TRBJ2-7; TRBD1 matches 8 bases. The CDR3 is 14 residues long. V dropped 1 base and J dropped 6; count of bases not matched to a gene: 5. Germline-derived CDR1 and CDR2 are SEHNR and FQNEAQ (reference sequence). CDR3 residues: CASSLVGQGSEQYF. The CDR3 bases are TGTGCCAGCAGCTTAGTTGGACAGGGCAGCGAGCAGTACTTC.

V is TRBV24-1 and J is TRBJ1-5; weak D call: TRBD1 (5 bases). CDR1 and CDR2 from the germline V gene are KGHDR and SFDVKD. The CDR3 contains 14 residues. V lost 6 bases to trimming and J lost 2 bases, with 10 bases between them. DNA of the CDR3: TGTGCCACCAGTTCCAGGGATGGCAATCAGCCCCAGCATTTT. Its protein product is CATSSRDGNQPQHF.

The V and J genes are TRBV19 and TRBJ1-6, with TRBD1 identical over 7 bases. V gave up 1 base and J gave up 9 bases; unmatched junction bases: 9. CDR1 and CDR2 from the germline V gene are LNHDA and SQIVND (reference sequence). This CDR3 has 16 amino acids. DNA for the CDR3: TGTGCCAGTAGTATAGGACAGGGTTCGGCTTCTTCACCCCTCCACTTT. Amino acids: CASSIGQGSASSPLHF.

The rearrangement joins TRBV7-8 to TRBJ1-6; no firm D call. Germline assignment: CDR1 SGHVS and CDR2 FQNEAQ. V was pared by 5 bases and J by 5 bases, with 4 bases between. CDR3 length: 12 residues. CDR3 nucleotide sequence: TGTGCCAGCAGCCCGCATAATTCACCCCTCCACTTT. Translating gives CASSPHNSPLHF.

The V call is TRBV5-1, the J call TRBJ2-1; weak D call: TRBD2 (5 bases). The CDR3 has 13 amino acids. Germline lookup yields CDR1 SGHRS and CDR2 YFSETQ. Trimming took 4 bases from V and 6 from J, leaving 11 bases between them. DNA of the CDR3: TGCGCCAGCAGCATGGACTCTCCCAATGAGCAGTTCTTC. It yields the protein CASSMDSPNEQFF.

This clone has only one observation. The CDR3 loop is CATTRTGDAYNEQFF. The CDR3 region has the DNA TGTGCCACCACACGGACAGGGGATGCCTACAATGAGCAGTTCTTC. V is TRBV6-5 and J is TRBJ2-1; 9 bases map to TRBD1. Germline CDR1 reads MNHEY; CDR2 reads SVGAGI. The CDR3 is 15 residues long. With V trimmed by 10 bases and J by 2 bases, 9 bases remained unmatched.

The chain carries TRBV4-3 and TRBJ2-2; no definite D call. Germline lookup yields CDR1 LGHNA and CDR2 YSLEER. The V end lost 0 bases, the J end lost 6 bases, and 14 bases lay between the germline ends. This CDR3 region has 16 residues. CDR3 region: CASSQDFATAAGELFF. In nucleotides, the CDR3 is TGCGCCAGCAGCCAAGATTTCGCGACCGCCGCCGGGGAGCTGTTTTTT.

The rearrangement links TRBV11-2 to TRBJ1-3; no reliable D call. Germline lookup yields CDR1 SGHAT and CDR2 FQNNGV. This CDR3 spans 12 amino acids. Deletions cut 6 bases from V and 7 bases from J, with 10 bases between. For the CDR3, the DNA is TGTGCCAGCAGTCAACACGGCAACACCATATATTTT. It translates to CASSQHGNTIYF.

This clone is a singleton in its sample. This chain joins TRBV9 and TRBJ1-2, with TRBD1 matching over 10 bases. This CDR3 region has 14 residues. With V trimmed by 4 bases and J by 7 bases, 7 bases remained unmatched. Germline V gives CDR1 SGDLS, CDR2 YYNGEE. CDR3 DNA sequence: TGTGCCAGCAGCCAGGGACAGGGGTTAGGTGGCTACACCTTC. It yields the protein CASSQGQGLGGYTF.

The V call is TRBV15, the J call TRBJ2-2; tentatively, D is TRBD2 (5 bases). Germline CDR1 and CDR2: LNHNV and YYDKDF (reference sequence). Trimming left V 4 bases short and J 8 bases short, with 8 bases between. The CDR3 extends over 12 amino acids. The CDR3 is CATSIWRGELFF. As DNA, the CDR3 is TGTGCCACCAGCATATGGAGGGGGGAGCTGTTTTTT.

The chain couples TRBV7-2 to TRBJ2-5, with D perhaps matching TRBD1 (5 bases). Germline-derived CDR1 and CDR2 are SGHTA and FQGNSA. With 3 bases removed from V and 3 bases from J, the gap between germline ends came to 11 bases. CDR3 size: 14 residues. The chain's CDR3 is CASSFRTREETQYF. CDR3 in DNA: TGTGCCAGCAGCTTCCGGACAAGAGAAGAGACCCAGTACTTC. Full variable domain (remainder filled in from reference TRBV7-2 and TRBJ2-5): GAGVSQSPSNKVTEKGKDVELRCDPISGHTALYWYRQSLGQGLEFLIYFQGNSAPDKSGLPSDRFSAERTGGSVSTLTIQRTQQEDSAVYLCASSFRTREETQYFGPGTRLLVL.

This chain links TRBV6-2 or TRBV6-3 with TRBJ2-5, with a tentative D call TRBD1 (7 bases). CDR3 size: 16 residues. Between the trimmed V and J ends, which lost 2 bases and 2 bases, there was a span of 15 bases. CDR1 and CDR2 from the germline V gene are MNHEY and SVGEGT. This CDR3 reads CASSYDRGTAQETQYF. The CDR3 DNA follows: TGTGCCAGCAGTTACGACCGGGGGACAGCTCAAGAGACCCAGTACTTC.

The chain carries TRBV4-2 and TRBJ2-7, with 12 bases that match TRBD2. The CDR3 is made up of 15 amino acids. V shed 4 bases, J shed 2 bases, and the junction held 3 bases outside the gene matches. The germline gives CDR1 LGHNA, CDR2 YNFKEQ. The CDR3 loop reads CASSLRTSGTYEQYF. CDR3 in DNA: TGTGCCAGCAGCCTCCGGACTAGCGGGACCTACGAGCAGTACTTC.

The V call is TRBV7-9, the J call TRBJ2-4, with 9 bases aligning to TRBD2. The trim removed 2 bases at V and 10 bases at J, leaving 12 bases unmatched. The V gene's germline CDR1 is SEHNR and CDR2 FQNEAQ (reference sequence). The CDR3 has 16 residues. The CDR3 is CASSLIVLAGRGIQYF. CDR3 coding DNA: TGTGCCAGCAGCTTAATCGTTCTAGCGGGGAGGGGGATTCAGTACTTC.

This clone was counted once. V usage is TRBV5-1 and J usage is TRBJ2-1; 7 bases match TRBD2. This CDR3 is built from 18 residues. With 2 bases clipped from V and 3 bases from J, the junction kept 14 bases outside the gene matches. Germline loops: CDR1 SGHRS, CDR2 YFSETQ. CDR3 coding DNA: TGCGCCAGCAGCTTAGTCACGGTCGGCAGCGGGGACTACAATGAGCAGTTCTTC. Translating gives CASSLVTVGSGDYNEQFF.

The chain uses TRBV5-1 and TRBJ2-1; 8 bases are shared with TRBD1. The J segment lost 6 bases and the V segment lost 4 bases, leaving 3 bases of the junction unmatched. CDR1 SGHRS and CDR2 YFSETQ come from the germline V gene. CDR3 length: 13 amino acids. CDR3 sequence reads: CASSGQGANEQFF. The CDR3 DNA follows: TGCGCCAGCAGCGGTCAGGGGGCCAATGAGCAGTTCTTC.

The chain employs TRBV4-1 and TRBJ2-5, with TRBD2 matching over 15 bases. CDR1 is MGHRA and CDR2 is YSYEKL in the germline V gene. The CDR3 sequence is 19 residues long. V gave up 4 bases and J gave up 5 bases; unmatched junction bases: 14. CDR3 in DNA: TGCGCCAGCAGCCCAGGGCGAGGACTAGCGGGGGGGCCGGGGGAGACCCAGTACTTC. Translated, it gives CASSPGRGLAGGPGETQYF.